This T cell receptor beta chain was identified during a study of control samples from healthy donors and cancer patients. V was clipped by 4 bases and J by 1 base; unmatched bases: 7. The CDR3 loop spans 15 amino acids. CDR1 and CDR2 from the germline V gene are SGHNT and YYREEE (reference sequence). Generated by immunoSEQ multiplex PCR, the TCRdb table keeps only in-frame clones and is missing some. Of about 70,000 clones listed, around 93% are singletons. This chain links TRBV5-4 with TRBJ1-1; 7 nucleotides match TRBD1. The clonotype comes from a woman aged 25-40 years in good health. Sequenced input: blood. The DNA for the CDR3 is TGTGCCAGCAGCCGAGAAGGGACAGCGAACACTGAAGCTTTCTTT. Translated, it gives CASSREGTANTEAFF.